This record covers a single T cell receptor (beta chain). Its target is not known. Sample-barcoded 5' priming and a J-beta primer mix drove a second PCR of 7 to 11 cycles. TCRdb used MiXCR to reprocess the 5' RACE reads, holding one entry per CDR3 protein. The sample gives nearly 800,000 distinct CDR3 sequences, 20% to 25% of which show up once; more than 3% is in the top ten. Germline V lookup: CDR1 SQVTM, CDR2 ANQGSEA. This CDR3 has 14 amino acids. V shed 5 bases and J shed 0 bases, with 8 bases lying between them. The data were obtained in a study of blood T cells in healthy people across ages. Whole-study findings and limits: Diversity of TCR beta correlated strongly with naive T cell percentage.

The sample also formed part of further work on T cells of mothers and their children. From that paper: The donors comprised about six children and their three healthy Caucasian mothers. Biologically related mothers and children overlapped slightly more than unrelated pairs, a non-significant difference.

This chain connects TRBV29-1 to TRBJ2-6; D gene ambiguous. The sequence derives from a boy aged 10-17 years in good health. The material sequenced was blood. Here the CDR3 reads CSVHYSSGANVLTF. CDR3 coding DNA: TGCAGCGTTCACTACAGCTCTGGGGCCAACGTCCTGACTTTC.